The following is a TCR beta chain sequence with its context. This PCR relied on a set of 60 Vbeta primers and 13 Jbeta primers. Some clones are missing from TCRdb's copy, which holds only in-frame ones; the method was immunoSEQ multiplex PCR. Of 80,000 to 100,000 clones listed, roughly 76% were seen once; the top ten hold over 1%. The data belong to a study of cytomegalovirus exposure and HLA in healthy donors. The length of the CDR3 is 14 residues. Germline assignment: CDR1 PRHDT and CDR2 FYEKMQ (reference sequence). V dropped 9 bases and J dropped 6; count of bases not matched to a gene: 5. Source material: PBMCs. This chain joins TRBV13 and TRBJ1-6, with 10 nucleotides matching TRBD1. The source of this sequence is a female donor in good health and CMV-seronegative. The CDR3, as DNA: TGTGCCAGTGGGGACAGGGGTGGTAATTCACCCCTCCACTTT. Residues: CASGDRGGNSPLHF.